One sample yielded the 23 T cell receptor beta chains listed below, sequenced in a study of cytomegalovirus exposure and HLA in healthy donors. Amplification used 60 Vbeta primers and 13 Jbeta primers. The method was immunoSEQ multiplex PCR; TCRdb's version includes in-frame clones alone and lacks a portion of them. The sample gives around 150,000 clones, more than 70% of which show up once; roughly 8.2% is in the top ten. Input material: PBMCs. All receptors come from a woman in her thirties or forties in good health and CMV-seropositive.

The chain has TRBV9 and TRBJ2-1, with 8 bases that match TRBD2. The trim removed 4 bases at V and 5 bases at J, leaving 5 bases unmatched. This CDR3 contains 14 residues. From germline, CDR1 is SGDLS and CDR2 YYNGEE. Written as DNA, the CDR3 is TGTGCCAGCAGCTCCAGGACTAGCCACAATGAGCAGTTCTTC. Translated: CASSSRTSHNEQFF.

V is TRBV7-3 and J is TRBJ2-7; TRBD2 matches at 8 bases. CDR1 and CDR2 from the germline V gene are SGHTA and FQGTGA. The trim removed 5 bases at V and 7 bases at J, leaving 13 bases unmatched. The CDR3 is 15 residues long. In DNA form, the CDR3 reads TGTGCCAGCAGCGCCGTAGCGGGAAGGGGGGGAGAGCAGTACTTC. This codes for CASSAVAGRGGEQYF.

V gene TRBV5-1 combines with J gene TRBJ2-7, with TRBD2 matching 13 bases. CDR3 size: 15 residues. Germline V gene data show CDR1 as SGHRS and CDR2 as YFSETQ. V was pared by 0 bases and J by 6 bases, with 3 bases of the junction left unmatched. The CDR3 DNA is TGCGCCAGCAGCTTGGGGGGACTAGCGGGATTCGAGCAGTACTTC. Translated, it gives CASSLGGLAGFEQYF.

The chain links TRBV18 to TRBJ1-1; 11 bases are shared with TRBD1. The CDR3 length is 16 residues. The germline V gene has CDR1 KGHSH and CDR2 LQKENI. V shed 2 bases and J 3 bases; nucleotides not matched to a gene: 5. This chain's CDR3 is CASSPGDRGEDTEAFF. As DNA, the CDR3 is TGTGCCAGCTCACCAGGGGACAGGGGGGAGGACACTGAAGCTTTCTTT. The full variable domain, rest sourced from reference TRBV18 and TRBJ1-1, is NAGVMQNPRHLVRRRGQEARLRCSPMKGHSHVYWYRQLPEEGLKFMVYLQKENIIDESGMPKERFSAEFPKEGPSILRIQQVVRGDSAAYFCASSPGDRGEDTEAFFGQGTRLTVV.

The V gene is TRBV18, the J gene TRBJ1-5; unclear D gene. The ends were cut back, 3 bases at V and 2 bases at J, with 11 bases in the middle. The CDR3 runs to 15 residues. Germline V CDR1 and CDR2: KGHSH, LQKENI. The CDR3 region has the DNA TGTGCCAGCTCACCCTTACCCACGGGCAATCAGCCCCAGCATTTT. It translates to CASSPLPTGNQPQHF.

The CDR3 nucleotides read TGTGCCAGCAACAGCCAGGGACAGGGTTTTACTGAAGCTTTCTTT. This codes for CASNSQGQGFTEAFF. The V call is TRBV28, the J call TRBJ1-1, with TRBD1 matching over 9 bases. The trim removed 7 bases at V and 5 bases at J, leaving 11 bases unmatched. Germline V gene sequence: CDR1 MDHEN, CDR2 SYDVKM. The length of the CDR3 is 15 residues.

This clone was counted a few times. J is TRBJ2-1 and V is TRBV28, with 9 bases lining up with TRBD2. Germline assignment: CDR1 MDHEN and CDR2 SYDVKM. Trimming took 6 bases from V and 4 from J; bases not matched to a gene: 13. The CDR3 is 17 residues long. CDR3 sequence reads: CASRIHTGTSSYNEQFF. CDR3 in DNA: TGTGCCAGCAGAATACACACCGGGACTAGCTCATACAATGAGCAGTTCTTC.

In this sample, this clone turned up a few times. This chain joins TRBV4-1 and TRBJ1-5; TRBD1 matches 7 bases. After removal of 0 bases from V and 6 bases from J, the junction contained 8 bases not matched to a gene. The germline gives CDR1 MGHRA, CDR2 YSYEKL. This CDR3 spans 16 amino acids. In DNA form, the CDR3 reads TGCGCCAGCAGCCAAGATCCCACAGGGGTGGGTCAGCCCCAGCATTTT. Translated, it gives CASSQDPTGVGQPQHF.

The V call is TRBV7-2, the J call TRBJ2-7; 7 bases agree with TRBD2. Germline V gene sequence: CDR1 SGHTA, CDR2 FQGNSA. The V segment lost 3 bases and the J segment 0 bases; nucleotides outside the gene matches: 8. The CDR3 contains 16 residues. The DNA of the CDR3 is TGTGCCAGCAGCTTGGGACTATTTGGAAGCTCCTACGAGCAGTACTTC. Translated: CASSLGLFGSSYEQYF.

V gene TRBV27 combines with J gene TRBJ1-4; D call uncertain. Germline V CDR1 and CDR2: MNHEY, SMNVEV (reference sequence). The V end lost 2 bases, the J end lost 7 bases, and 8 bases lay between the germline ends. The CDR3 has 13 residues. The CDR3 region has the DNA TGTGCCAGCAGTTTAGGGCGATTTGAAAAACTGTTTTTT. Amino acids: CASSLGRFEKLFF.

The CDR3 is CASSLEGTGVLDTQYF. For the CDR3, the DNA is TGTGCCAGCAGCTTAGAAGGGACAGGAGTTTTAGATACGCAGTATTTT. The V gene is TRBV7-2, the J gene TRBJ2-3, with TRBD1 identical over 8 bases. Germline V gene data show CDR1 as SGHTA and CDR2 as FQGNSA. The V segment lost 1 base and the J segment 5 bases; nucleotides outside the gene matches: 8. This CDR3 is 16 amino acids long.

This chain links TRBV7-9 with TRBJ2-7, with D maybe TRBD2 (5 bases). Germline CDR1 SEHNR, CDR2 FQNEAQ (reference sequence). The CDR3 totals 14 residues. V lost 7 bases and J lost 0, with 13 bases in between. DNA of the CDR3: TGTGCCAGCACCGGTACAGCGGCCTCCTACGAGCAGTACTTC. This translates into CASTGTAASYEQYF. The full variable domain, rest sourced from reference TRBV7-9 and TRBJ2-7, is DTGVSQNPRHKITKRGQNVTFRCDPISEHNRLYWYRQTLGQGPEFLTYFQNEAQLEKSRLLSDRFSAERPKGSFSTLEIQRTEQGDSAMYLCASTGTAASYEQYFGPGTRLTVT.

The rearrangement joins TRBV2 to TRBJ2-7, with 10 bases aligning to TRBD2. CDR3 length: 15 amino acids. CDR1 is SNHLY and CDR2 is FYNNEI in the germline V gene. With 3 bases clipped from V and 2 bases from J, the junction kept 4 bases outside the gene matches. CDR3 nucleotide sequence: TGTGCCAGCAGTGATAGCGGGAGGACCACCTACGAGCAGTACTTC. Translated: CASSDSGRTTYEQYF.

The chain employs TRBV4-3 and TRBJ2-6; TRBD2 matches 9 bases. Germline CDR1 reads LGHNA; CDR2 reads YSLEER. This CDR3 spans 17 amino acids. With 6 bases clipped from V and 3 bases from J, the junction kept 9 bases outside the gene matches. The CDR3 is CASSMEAGGSGANVLTF. As DNA, the CDR3 is TGCGCCAGCAGTATGGAAGCGGGAGGTAGTGGGGCCAACGTCCTGACTTTC.

The V and J genes are TRBV6-5 and TRBJ1-5; TRBD1 might be the D (6 bases). This CDR3 comprises 13 residues. Per the germline V gene, CDR1 is MNHEY and CDR2 is SVGAGI. V was trimmed by 5 bases and J by 5 bases, leaving 10 bases between them. The CDR3 DNA reads as TGTGCCAGCAGTCCCCACAGGGATCAGCCCCAGCATTTT. This gives the protein CASSPHRDQPQHF.

The V call is TRBV19, the J call TRBJ2-5, with D tentatively TRBD2 (6 bases). This CDR3 is 14 amino acids long. From germline, CDR1 is LNHDA and CDR2 SQIVND (reference sequence). V dropped 10 bases and J dropped 7 bases, with 22 bases sitting between them. CDR3 loop: CATQGLDGFGTQYF. As DNA, the CDR3 is TGTGCCACCCAGGGACTGGACGGTTTCGGGACCCAGTACTTC.

The gene calls are TRBV5-1 and TRBJ2-1, with 12 bases fitting TRBD2. After removal of 3 bases from V and 3 bases from J, the junction contained 10 bases not matched to a gene. The V gene's germline CDR1 is SGHRS and CDR2 YFSETQ. This CDR3 comprises 18 residues. The CDR3 spells CASSWGGGTSGRYNEQFF. CDR3 in DNA: TGCGCCAGCAGCTGGGGGGGCGGGACTAGCGGGCGCTACAATGAGCAGTTCTTC.

The chain is built from TRBV28 and TRBJ2-1, with a weak D call TRBD2 (6 bases). The CDR3 spans 15 residues. The germline V gene encodes CDR1 MDHEN and CDR2 SYDVKM. The germline V and J ends were trimmed by 5 bases and 7 bases, with 18 bases remaining between them. The DNA of the CDR3 is TGTGCCAGCAGTCAGGGACTGCCGTATAGAAATGAGCAGTTCTTC. It specifies CASSQGLPYRNEQFF. Full variable domain (remainder filled in from reference TRBV28 and TRBJ2-1): DVKVTQSSRYLVKRTGEKVFLECVQDMDHENMFWYRQDPGLGLRLIYFSYDVKMKEKGDIPEGYSVSREKKERFSLILESASTNQTSMYLCASSQGLPYRNEQFFGPGTRLTVL.

This clone was detected only a few times. The chain recombines TRBV4-1 with TRBJ2-2; no clear D gene. Germline V gene sequence: CDR1 MGHRA, CDR2 YSYEKL. V was pared by 0 bases and J by 3 bases, with 11 bases between. This CDR3 region has 16 residues. CDR3 coding DNA: TGCGCCAGCAGCCAAGATGATCGAGAAGACACCGGGGAGCTGTTTTTT. Translated: CASSQDDREDTGELFF.

The V call is TRBV11-2, the J call TRBJ1-3; D call uncertain. V shed 0 bases and J shed 0 bases, with 6 bases lying between them. This CDR3 region has 15 residues. Germline CDR1 and CDR2: SGHAT and FQNNGV. The CDR3 nucleotides are TGTGCCAGCAGCTTAGATACAGTCTCTGGAAACACCATATATTTT. This codes for CASSLDTVSGNTIYF.

The chain uses TRBV11-2 and TRBJ2-7; maybe TRBD1 (6 bases). In germline, CDR1 is SGHAT, CDR2 FQNNGV. The CDR3 is made up of 15 amino acids. V was trimmed by 5 bases and J by 2 bases, leaving 16 bases between them. CDR3 nucleotides: TGTGCCAGCAGCCATGCTTCAGGACAGCCCTACGAGCAGTACTTC. Its translation is CASSHASGQPYEQYF.

Only one count was recorded for this clone. The genes are TRBV28 and TRBJ2-1; 8 bases map to TRBD2. The germline gives CDR1 MDHEN, CDR2 SYDVKM. Losses at the gene ends were 7 bases for V and 7 bases for J; bases not matched to a gene: 12. The CDR3 contains 15 residues. The CDR3 DNA reads as TGTGCCAGCATCCCATTGAGGGTAGCGGGAAATGAGCAGTTCTTC. Its translation: CASIPLRVAGNEQFF.

The chain uses TRBV28 and TRBJ2-1, with D tentatively TRBD2 (5 bases). Germline V gives CDR1 MDHEN, CDR2 SYDVKM. Trimming pared 5 bases from V and 7 bases from J, leaving 15 bases between. This CDR3 is built from 14 residues. Here the CDR3 DNA reads TGTGCCAGCAGTCCCCTGGGCGAGCGGAATGAGCAGTTCTTC. As protein: CASSPLGERNEQFF. Full variable domain (missing parts from reference TRBV28 and TRBJ2-1): DVKVTQSSRYLVKRTGEKVFLECVQDMDHENMFWYRQDPGLGLRLIYFSYDVKMKEKGDIPEGYSVSREKKERFSLILESASTNQTSMYLCASSPLGERNEQFFGPGTRLTVL.